Only one count was recorded for the clone carrying this TCR beta chain. Its antigen is currently unknown. The study amplified TCR beta CDR3 regions using RNA transcripts. HTBI primers primed a first-round RT-PCR, and a second-round multiplex PCR followed. TCRdb re-derived calls from the multiplex PCR reads in MiXCR, one entry per CDR3 protein. The table records approximately 640,000 distinct CDR3 sequences, roughly two fifths of them present only once. The sample belongs to a study of Graves' ophthalmopathy and Graves' hyperthyroidism. Study results and limitations: Clonotypes were expanded in thyroid at above 0.001 frequency, and most also appeared in blood. In predicting ophthalmopathy progression, the model reached approximately 71% sensitivity and about 73% specificity.

Germline lookup yields CDR1 ENHRY and CDR2 SYGVKD. Between the trimmed V and J ends, which lost 10 bases and 7 bases, there was a span of 13 bases. The CDR3 is 12 residues long. This sequence joins TRBV10-3 and TRBJ1-4; D not resolved. This TCR derives from an adult man with Graves' ophthalmopathy. Sequencing used peripheral blood. This CDR3 reads CASRESSEKLFF. In nucleotides, the CDR3 is TGTGCCAGCAGAGAGAGTTCTGAAAAACTGTTTTTT.